A selection of T cell receptor beta chains follows, all from one sample in a study of tumor-infiltrating lymphocytes in primary liver carcinoma. MiXCR, run by TCRdb on the multiplex PCR reads, gives a single entry per CDR3 protein. The sample lists a few hundred thousand distinct CDR3 sequences; around three fifths were seen once. Sequencing was done on a sample of peripheral blood. The receptors were gathered from a woman aged 25 to 39 with primary liver carcinoma and hepatitis B virus infection. The CDR3 runs from the conserved cysteine through the conserved F or W. D genes are given only for firm matches. A row's size may be missing; if present it is once, few, many or a size class.

clone size,J gene,D gene,CDR3 length,V gene,CDR3 protein,CDR3 DNA
-,TRBJ2-4,-,10,TRBV20-1,CSARVDIQYF,TGCAGTGCTAGAGTTGACATTCAGTACTTC
-,TRBJ2-1,TRBD1,12,TRBV28,CASSIQGDEQFF,TGTGCCAGCAGTATACAGGGGGATGAGCAGTTCTTC
many,TRBJ2-1,TRBD1,14,TRBV28,CASSLLLGTGGQFF,TGTGCCAGCAGTCTCCTCCTCGGGACAGGGGGACAGTTCTTC
many,TRBJ1-2,-,15,TRBV6-1,CASSEFWNGARGYTF,TGTGCCAGCAGTGAATTCTGGAATGGGGCGCGGGGCTACACCTTC
many,TRBJ2-1,TRBD2,13,TRBV11-2,CASSPGRGTEQFF,TGTGCCAGCAGCCCCGGGAGGGGGACAGAGCAGTTCTTC
-,TRBJ2-2,-,14,TRBV29-1,CSVERKLGTGELFF,TGCAGCGTTGAACGGAAGTTAGGCACCGGGGAGTTGTTCTTT
few,TRBJ2-1,-,15,TRBV4-1,CASSQVQGPYNEQFF,TGCGCCAGCAGCCAAGTTCAGGGGCCCTACAATGAGCAGTTCTTC
-,TRBJ1-2,TRBD1,16,TRBV4-3,CASTQKDREGGYGYTF,TGCGCCAGCACCCAAAAAGACAGGGAGGGGGGCTATGGCTACACCTTC
-,TRBJ2-1,-,12,TRBV11-2,CANSLLGNEHFF,TGTGCCAACAGCTTACTGGGCAATGAGCATTTCTTC
few,TRBJ1-4,TRBD1,15,TRBV4-1,CASSQVEGALEKLFF,TGCGCCAGCAGCCAAGTCGAGGGGGCGCTTGAAAAACTGTTTTTT
many,TRBJ2-3,TRBD1,15,TRBV12-3/TRBV12-4,CASTLDRDSKDTQYF,TGTGCCAGCACCCTGGACCGGGACAGCAAGGATACGCAGTATTTT
many,TRBJ2-5,-,13,TRBV7-8,CASSRRQQETQYF,TGTGCCAGCAGCCGTAGACAGCAAGAGACCCAGTACTTC
-,TRBJ1-5,-,16,TRBV6-1,CASSDPRAGRGKPQHF,TGTGCCAGCAGTGATCCCCGGGCAGGTCGGGGGAAGCCCCAGCATTTT
-,TRBJ2-1,TRBD2,14,TRBV11-2,CASSLERGVNEQFF,TGTGCCAGTAGCTTAGAACGGGGGGTGAATGAGCAGTTCTTC
few,TRBJ2-7,TRBD2,14,TRBV4-1,CASSQGLAGREQYF,TGCGCCAGCAGCCAGGGACTAGCTGGACGCGAGCAGTACTTC
-,TRBJ2-3,-,15,TRBV28,CASNSGQRSRDTQYF,TGTGCCAGTAATTCGGGACAACGGTCAAGGGATACGCAGTATTTT
-,TRBJ2-3,TRBD2,15,TRBV11-2,CASSSGLAATDTQCF,TGTGCCAGTAGCTCCGGACTAGCGGCCACAGATACGCAGTGTTTT
-,TRBJ1-1,-,16,TRBV11-3,CASSLAIHGRGADAFF,TGTGCCAGCAGCCTCGCCATCCATGGGAGGGGCGCTGATGCTTTCTTT
-,TRBJ1-1,TRBD1,14,TRBV12-3/TRBV12-4,CASSFTGGGTEAFF,TGTGCCAGCAGCTTTACAGGGGGTGGCACTGAAGCTTTCTTT
many,TRBJ2-7,-,14,TRBV11-2,CASSLDGVNEEQYF,TGTGCCAGCAGCTTAGATGGAGTGAACGAGGAGCAGTACTTC
few,TRBJ1-2,-,13,TRBV6-2/TRBV6-3,CASTRSLQGGYTF,TGTGCCAGCACCCGGAGCCTGCAAGGTGGCTACACCTTC
few,TRBJ2-3,-,12,TRBV12-3/TRBV12-4,CASSYIPDTQYF,TGTGCCAGCAGCTACATTCCAGATACGCAGTATTTT
-,TRBJ1-5,-,15,TRBV7-8,CASSPDGLSIQPQHF,TGTGCCAGCAGCCCGGACGGACTTAGCATTCAGCCCCAGCATTTT
-,TRBJ1-5,-,15,TRBV2,CASSEIVGPNQPQHF,TGTGCCAGCAGTGAAATTGTGGGCCCCAATCAGCCCCAGCATTTT
-,TRBJ1-6,-,15,TRBV7-9,CASSLGRSYNSPLHF,TGTGCCAGCAGCTTAGGTCGGAGCTATAATTCACCCCTCCACTTT
-,TRBJ2-1,TRBD2,14,TRBV28,CASRSGRGYNEQFF,TGTGCCAGCAGGAGCGGGAGGGGGTATAATGAGCAGTTCTTC
few,TRBJ2-7,TRBD1,15,TRBV5-8,CASSLDGQGSREQYF,TGTGCCAGCAGCTTGGATGGACAGGGGTCTCGAGAGCAGTACTTC
many,TRBJ2-3,-,16,TRBV11-3,CASSFMGGSGTDTQYF,TGTGCCAGCAGCTTCATGGGCGGGTCGGGCACAGATACGCAGTATTTT
-,TRBJ1-1,-,15,TRBV12-3/TRBV12-4,CASSLRLSANTEAFF,TGTGCCAGCAGTTTAAGGTTGAGTGCGAACACTGAAGCTTTCTTT
many,TRBJ2-1,-,12,TRBV5-4,CASSHPRDEQFF,TGTGCCAGCAGTCATCCAAGGGATGAGCAGTTCTTC
many,TRBJ1-5,-,14,TRBV4-2,CASSQVRDNQPQHF,TGTGCCAGCAGCCAAGTGCGGGACAATCAGCCCCAGCATTTT
-,TRBJ1-1,-,13,TRBV29-1,CSVRWGTETEAFF,TGCAGCGTCAGGTGGGGTACAGAGACTGAAGCTTTCTTT
-,TRBJ1-2,-,14,TRBV11-2,CASNLVGQGYGYTF,TGTGCCAGCAACTTAGTTGGACAAGGCTATGGCTACACCTTC
-,TRBJ2-1,-,14,TRBV7-8,CASSLDRLNGRQFF,TGTGCCAGCAGCTTAGACCGGTTGAATGGGAGGCAGTTCTTC
-,TRBJ1-1,TRBD1,14,TRBV29-1,CSVTGTGGVTEAFF,TGCAGCGTAACCGGGACAGGGGGGGTCACTGAAGCTTTCTTT
-,TRBJ2-3,-,14,TRBV5-5,CASSLGFGTDTQYF,TGTGCCAGCAGCTTGGGTTTTGGCACAGATACGCAGTATTTT
many,TRBJ1-2,-,15,TRBV12-3/TRBV12-4,CASSLSDRTKRGYTF,TGTGCCAGCAGTTTAAGCGACAGGACAAAGCGGGGCTACACCTTC
-,TRBJ2-5,TRBD1,17,TRBV4-3,CASSLGTAEARGETQYF,TGCGCCAGCAGCCTCGGGACAGCCGAAGCCAGAGGGGAGACCCAGTACTTC
-,TRBJ2-7,-,15,TRBV4-1,CVSSQEPGVAYEQYF,TGCGTCAGCAGCCAAGAGCCGGGAGTGGCCTACGAGCAGTACTTC
-,TRBJ1-1,-,13,TRBV29-1,CSVEDRRSTQAFF,TGCAGCGTTGAAGATCGGCGGAGCACTCAGGCTTTCTTT
-,TRBJ2-5,-,13,TRBV30,CAWSVKGVATQYF,TGTGCCTGGAGTGTAAAGGGGGTGGCGACCCAGTACTTC
once,TRBJ1-1,-,15,TRBV11-2,CASSFGIGPNTEAFF,TGTGCTAGCAGCTTCGGGATAGGGCCTAACACTGAAGCTTTCTTT
many,TRBJ2-2,-,13,TRBV5-4,CASSLLGAGELFF,TGTGCCAGCAGCTTGCTGGGCGCCGGGGAGCTGTTTTTT
-,TRBJ1-2,TRBD1,13,TRBV5-4,CVSSRDRVRGYTF,TGTGTCAGCAGCCGTGACAGGGTACGAGGCTACACCTTC
-,TRBJ2-7,TRBD1,16,TRBV4-1,CASSQVGDRGGYEQYF,TGCGCCAGCAGCCAAGTTGGGGACAGGGGAGGATACGAGCAGTACTTC
-,TRBJ2-7,TRBD2,16,TRBV6-5,CASSYTSGLAVYKQYF,TGTGCCAGCAGTTACACATCGGGACTAGCGGTCTACAAGCAGTACTTC
-,TRBJ1-2,-,13,TRBV14,CARSQTINYGYTF,TGTGCCAGGAGCCAAACCATAAACTATGGCTACACCTTC
many,TRBJ2-1,TRBD2,15,TRBV11-2,CASSPGTSGRIEQFF,TGTGCCAGCAGCCCAGGGACTAGCGGGAGGATTGAGCAGTTCTTC
few,TRBJ2-7,-,13,TRBV28,CASSRQWIHEQYF,TGTGCCAGCTCCCGTCAATGGATCCACGAGCAGTACTTC
-,TRBJ2-2,-,15,TRBV5-1,CASSPGRGVVGELFF,TGCGCCAGCTCCCCGGGTCGAGGAGTAGTCGGGGAGCTGTTTTTT
-,TRBJ2-7,-,14,TRBV12-3/TRBV12-4,CASRKAQGVHEQYF,TGTGCCAGCAGGAAAGCACAAGGGGTGCACGAGCAGTACTTC
-,TRBJ1-3,-,14,TRBV13,CASSSWGGGNTIYF,TGTGCCAGCAGCTCCTGGGGTGGTGGAAACACCATATATTTT
few,TRBJ2-7,-,15,TRBV4-1,CASSQGKDPTYEQYF,TGCGCCAGCAGCCAAGGAAAAGACCCCACCTACGAGCAGTACTTC
-,TRBJ1-5,TRBD1,14,TRBV7-6,CASSLSGGDQPQHF,TGTGCCAGCAGCTTATCAGGGGGGGATCAGCCCCAGCATTTT
-,TRBJ2-2,TRBD2,18,TRBV11-1,CASSLSRGTTLWPGELFF,TGTGCCAGCAGCTTATCGCGGGGGACTACGTTGTGGCCCGGGGAGCTGTTTTTT
-,TRBJ1-6,-,14,TRBV6-1,CASSEGVWYSPLHF,TGTGCCAGCAGTGAAGGAGTATGGTATTCACCCCTCCACTTT
-,TRBJ1-2,-,14,TRBV30,CAWRREGANYGYTF,TGTGCCTGGAGGCGGGAGGGGGCTAACTATGGCTACACCTTC
-,TRBJ2-2,-,16,TRBV6-1,CASRLQPGGWGGKLFF,TGTGCCAGCAGACTACAACCAGGTGGCTGGGGCGGGAAGCTATTTTTT
-,TRBJ2-7,-,15,TRBV6-5,CASRQSRDGPYEQYF,TGTGCCAGCAGGCAAAGCCGGGACGGACCCTACGAGCAATACTTC
-,TRBJ1-1,-,13,TRBV6-5,CASSYDGRGKAFF,TGTGCCAGCAGTTACGATGGGCGCGGGAAAGCTTTCTTT